This T cell receptor beta chain was sequenced in a study of T cells after yellow fever vaccination. The overall study: Low-cell-number fractions were prepared with SMART-Seq v4 Ultra Low Input. Study findings and constraints: A small share of clonotypes appeared in both CD4 and CD8 compartments. It was the secondary response that reached its peak faster, day 5 versus 15, but it was weaker.

From the 5' RACE reads, TCRdb called clonotypes with MiXCR, one entry per CDR3 protein. Of under 300,000 distinct CDR3 sequences in the sample, 5.5% to 8.5% were seen once. The CDR3 sequence is 14 residues long. Trimming stripped 3 bases from V and 0 bases from J, with 6 bases between. This clonotype has at least ten counts. As yet, its antigen is unknown. This sequence was found in a man aged 30-40 years who received the YFV17D yellow fever vaccine. The genes are TRBV12-3 or TRBV12-4 and TRBJ1-3; D not resolved. The sequences come from CD4+ T cells sorted from PBMCs, collected on the day of the yellow fever booster vaccination. The DNA of the CDR3 is TGTGCCAGCAGTTTGGGCCTCTCTGGAAACACCATATATTTT. This codes for CASSLGLSGNTIYF.